This T cell receptor beta chain emerged from a study of Ad26.COV2.S vaccination and SARS-CoV-2 variants. Study findings and constraints: Following vaccination, spike-specific CD8+ and CD4+ T cell responses reportedly exhibited substantial breadth. Greater spike-specific TCR breadth was seen in vaccine recipients than in placebo recipients.

A remark on this clone: The antigen remains unidentified.

The data were produced by immunoSEQ multiplex PCR, yet TCRdb's version contains in-frame clones alone and is incomplete. The sample records approximately 280,000 clones, approximately 89% being singletons. Treatment specified: over 15 received Ad26.COV2.S at low or high dose, single or two shots; 5 received placebo; per-sample allocation not given. Specimens were obtained on day 63 following the first vaccine or placebo injection. This TCR derives from a person between 18 and 60 years old who received the Ad26.COV2.S COVID-19 vaccine or a placebo. Source: peripheral blood, taken in a trial of Ad26.COV2.S vaccine versus placebo.

CDR3 region: CASSRARFVGELFF. CDR3 coding DNA: TGTGCCAGCAGTCGGGCGAGGTTCGTTGGGGAGCTGTTTTTT. The rearrangement uses TRBV6-5 and TRBJ2-2; D gene ambiguous. The CDR3 extends over 14 amino acids. Between the trimmed V and J ends, which lost 5 bases and 8 bases, there was a span of 15 bases. Germline CDR1 MNHEY, CDR2 SVGAGI.